This passage covers 10 T cell receptor beta chains from one sample sequenced in a study of blood T cell repertoires in COVID-19. Only in-frame clones appear in the TCRdb table, and some are missing; sequencing was by immunoSEQ multiplex PCR. The table shows around 300,000 clones, with less than 90% occurring only once. Sequencing was done on a sample of peripheral blood. The origin of the receptors is a human donor in a cohort sampled during active COVID-19.

This clone was seen a handful of times. This sequence joins TRBV4-2 and TRBJ2-4, with a tentative D call TRBD1 (6 bases). This CDR3 spans 16 amino acids. The germline gives CDR1 LGHNA, CDR2 YNFKEQ. The V end was cut by 4 bases, the J end by 4 bases, with 17 bases between. The chain's CDR3 is CASSPKGGRGKNIQYF. The CDR3 DNA reads as TGTGCCAGCAGCCCGAAGGGCGGCAGGGGTAAAAACATTCAGTACTTC.

The chain has TRBV28 and TRBJ1-4; TRBD1 matches 9 bases. The germline V gene encodes CDR1 MDHEN and CDR2 SYDVKM. This CDR3 region has 13 residues. With 7 bases clipped from V and 8 bases from J, the junction kept 5 bases outside the gene matches. The CDR3 bases are TGTGCCAGCATGGGGACAGGGTACGAAAAACTGTTTTTT. This codes for CASMGTGYEKLFF.

This chain links TRBV19 with TRBJ1-2, with D unresolved. The CDR3 spans 13 residues. Germline V lookup: CDR1 LNHDA, CDR2 SQIVND (reference sequence). Deletions cut 10 bases from V and 1 base from J, with 13 bases between. CDR3 sequence reads: CATGGRLNYGYTF. The CDR3 DNA reads TGTGCCACGGGAGGACGCCTTAACTATGGCTACACCTTC. The entire variable domain, with the rest obtained from reference TRBV19 and TRBJ1-2, is as follows: DGGITQSPKYLFRKEGQNVTLSCEQNLNHDAMYWYRQDPGQGLRLIYYSQIVNDFQKGDIAEGYSVSREKKESFPLTVTSAQKNPTAFYLCATGGRLNYGYTFGSGTRLTVV.

This rearrangement joins TRBV21-1 to TRBJ1-4; TRBD1 is the table's D call and was not checked against the DNA. TRBV21-1 constitutes a pseudogene. This CDR3 is 18 amino acids long. CDR3 nucleotides: TGTGCCAGCAGCACCCGACCCCATCAGGGAAAAGGAAATGAAAAACTGTTTTTT. This gives the protein CASSTRPHQGKGNEKLFF.

This chain uses TRBV4-2 with TRBJ2-1; 10 positions agree with TRBD2. V lost 2 bases and J lost 7; bases outside the gene matches: 8. CDR1 and CDR2 from the germline V gene are LGHNA and YNFKEQ. This CDR3 spans 16 amino acids. This CDR3 reads CASSQSIVAGGNEQFF. Written as DNA, the CDR3 is TGTGCCAGCAGCCAATCTATCGTAGCGGGAGGTAATGAGCAGTTCTTC.

V and J are TRBV5-1 and TRBJ2-1; 12 nucleotides match TRBD2. The CDR3 runs 15 residues. Looked up from germline, CDR1 is SGHRS and CDR2 is YFSETQ. The J segment lost 6 bases and the V segment lost 6 bases, leaving 7 bases of the junction unmatched. The CDR3 loop is CASTPGLAGFNEQFF. Here the CDR3 DNA reads TGCGCCAGCACACCGGGACTAGCGGGTTTCAATGAGCAGTTCTTC. Together with reference TRBV5-1 and TRBJ2-1, the CDR3 gives the full variable domain: KAGVTQTPRYLIKTRGQQVTLSCSPISGHRSVSWYQQTPGQGLQFLFEYFSETQRNKGNFPGRFSGRQFSNSRSEMNVSTLELGDSALYLCASTPGLAGFNEQFFGPGTRLTVL.

The chain uses TRBV6-2 or TRBV6-3 and TRBJ2-7, with D possibly being TRBD1 (6 bases). The CDR3 loop spans 16 amino acids. V lost 2 bases and J 0 bases, leaving 14 bases between the germline ends. Germline loops: CDR1 MNHEY, CDR2 SVGEGT. The CDR3 coding sequence is TGTGCCAGCAGTTACGAGACAGGCCTTAGCTCCTACGAGCAGTACTTC. As protein: CASSYETGLSSYEQYF.

The gene calls are TRBV6-2 or TRBV6-3 and TRBJ1-5; a weak D match, TRBD1 (6 bases). Trimming removed 4 bases from V and 5 bases from J, with 12 bases in between. This CDR3 contains 14 residues. Germline V gives CDR1 MNHEY, CDR2 SVGEGT. As DNA, the CDR3 is TGTGCCAGCAGTTCACCGGGGGGCTATCAGCCCCAGCATTTT. Translation: CASSSPGGYQPQHF.

The gene calls are TRBV28 and TRBJ2-5, with 9 bases aligning to TRBD2. This CDR3 is built from 15 residues. V trimming: 5 bases; J trimming: 5 bases; junction bases outside the gene matches: 9. The V gene's germline CDR1 is MDHEN and CDR2 SYDVKM. The CDR3 region has the DNA TGTGCCAGCAGTCTAGCGGGAACGGGCGGGGAGACCCAGTACTTC. This encodes CASSLAGTGGETQYF.

This chain joins TRBV28 and TRBJ1-2, with a weak D call TRBD1 (6 bases). Between the trimmed V and J ends, which lost 6 bases and 1 base, there was a span of 12 bases. Per the germline V gene, CDR1 is MDHEN and CDR2 is SYDVKM. The length of the CDR3 is 14 residues. The DNA for the CDR3 is TGTGCCAGCAGCACCAGGGGCGGTAACTATGGCTACACCTTC. This codes for CASSTRGGNYGYTF.